Sequencing of this T cell receptor beta chain was carried out in a study of blood T cell repertoires in COVID-19. Looking at the study overall: Samples representing acute and convalescent COVID-19 were sourced from the United States, Italy and Spain.

The CDR3 length is 17 residues. Germline CDR1 is KGHDR and CDR2 is SFDVKD. Losses at the gene ends were 4 bases for V and 4 bases for J; bases not matched to a gene: 8. Recovered Cohort 3 donors showed two negative PCRs, clearance, or symptom resolution. Original data processing: Amplification of reference gene primers provided the estimated nucleated cell counts. Libraries were prepared by immunoSEQ multiplex PCR; TCRdb keeps only in-frame clonotypes and omits some of them. The V and J calls and clone size are taken from that table; D and trimming were inferred from the DNA. The table shows around 290,000 clones, with about 93% occurring only once.

This receptor was taken from a woman in her 30s who had recovered from COVID-19. The sample comprised PBMCs or T cells enriched from blood (not recorded which). The rearrangement links TRBV24-1 to TRBJ2-5, with 13 bases fitting TRBD2. The CDR3 loop is CATSDPGWTSGGETQYF. The CDR3 bases are TGTGCCACCAGTGACCCCGGGTGGACTAGCGGGGGAGAGACCCAGTACTTC.